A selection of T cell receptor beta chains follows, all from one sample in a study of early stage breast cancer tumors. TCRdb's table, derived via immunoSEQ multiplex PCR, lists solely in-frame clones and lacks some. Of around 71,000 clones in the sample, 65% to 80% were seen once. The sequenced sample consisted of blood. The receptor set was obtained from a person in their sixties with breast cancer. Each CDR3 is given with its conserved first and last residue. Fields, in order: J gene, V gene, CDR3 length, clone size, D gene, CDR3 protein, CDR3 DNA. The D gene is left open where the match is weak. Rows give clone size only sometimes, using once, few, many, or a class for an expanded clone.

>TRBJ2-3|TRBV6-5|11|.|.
CASIGTDTQYF
TGTGCCAGCATCGGCACAGATACGCAGTATTTT
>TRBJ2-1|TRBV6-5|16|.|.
CASSYSRQRSYNEQFF
TGTGCCAGCAGTTACTCGAGGCAGAGGAGCTACAATGAGCAGTTCTTC
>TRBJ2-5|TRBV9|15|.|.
CASSVEQAPQETQYF
TGTGCCAGCAGCGTAGAACAGGCACCCCAAGAGACCCAGTACTTC
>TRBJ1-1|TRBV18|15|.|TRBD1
CASSPPGTANTEAFF
TGTGCCAGCTCACCACCGGGGACAGCGAACACTGAAGCTTTCTTT
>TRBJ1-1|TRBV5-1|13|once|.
CASGPLANTEAFF
TGCGCCAGCGGACCGCTAGCGAACACTGAAGCTTTCTTT
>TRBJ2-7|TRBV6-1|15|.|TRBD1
CASRGQGGSSYEQYF
TGTGCCAGCAGAGGACAGGGGGGGAGCTCCTACGAGCAGTACTTC
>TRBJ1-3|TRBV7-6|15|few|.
CASRPAGVAGNTIYF
TGTGCCAGCAGACCCGCGGGGGTAGCTGGAAACACCATATATTTT
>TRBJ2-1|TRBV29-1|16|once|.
CSVSLGSRSSYNEQFF
TGCAGCGTTTCCCTTGGTAGCAGAAGCTCCTACAATGAGCAGTTCTTC
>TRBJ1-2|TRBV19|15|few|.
CASSRGPGTAYGYTF
TGTGCCAGTAGTAGGGGACCCGGGACGGCCTATGGCTACACCTTC
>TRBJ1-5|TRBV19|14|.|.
CASNPTDSNQPQHF
TGTGCCAGTAATCCAACCGATAGCAATCAGCCCCAGCATTTT
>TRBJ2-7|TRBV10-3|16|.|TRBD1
CAISDYRGRSSYEQYF
TGTGCCATCAGTGATTACAGGGGACGTAGCTCCTACGAGCAGTACTTC
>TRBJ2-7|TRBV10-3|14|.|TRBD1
CAITRTGDSYEQYF
TGTGCCATCACCCGGACAGGGGACTCCTACGAGCAGTACTTC
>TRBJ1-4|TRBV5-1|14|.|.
CASSYTGTNEKLFF
TGCGCCAGCAGCTACACAGGGACTAATGAAAAACTGTTTTTT
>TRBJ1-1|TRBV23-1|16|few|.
CASSQGGSPMNTEAFF
TGCGCCAGCAGTCAAGGCGGCAGCCCCATGAACACTGAAGCTTTCTTT
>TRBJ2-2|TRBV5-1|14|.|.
CASSLDGADGELFF
TGCGCCAGCAGCTTGGACGGGGCGGACGGGGAGCTGTTTTTT
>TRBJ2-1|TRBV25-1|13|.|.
CASSERRENEQFF
TGTGCCAGCAGTGAAAGAAGGGAAAATGAGCAGTTCTTC
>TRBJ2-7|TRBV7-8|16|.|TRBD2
CASSPPRREGPHEQYF
TGTGCCAGCAGCCCCCCACGGCGGGAGGGTCCACACGAGCAGTACTTC
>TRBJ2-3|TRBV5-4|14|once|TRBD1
CASSLGQGADTQYF
TGTGCCAGCAGCTTAGGACAGGGGGCAGATACGCAGTATTTT
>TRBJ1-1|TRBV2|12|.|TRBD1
CARSTGVFEAFF
TGTGCCAGGTCGACAGGGGTATTTGAAGCTTTCTTT
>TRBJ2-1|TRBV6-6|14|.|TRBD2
CASSLGGRANEQFF
TGTGCCAGCAGTTTGGGCGGGAGGGCAAATGAGCAGTTCTTC
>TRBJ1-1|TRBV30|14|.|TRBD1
CAWSAGQGNTEAFF
TGTGCCTGGAGTGCAGGACAGGGGAACACTGAAGCTTTCTTT
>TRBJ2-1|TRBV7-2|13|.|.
CASSGPGGNEQFF
TGTGCCAGCAGCGGACCCGGGGGAAATGAGCAGTTCTTC
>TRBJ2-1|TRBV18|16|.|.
CASSPSADPALDEQFF
TGTGCCAGCTCACCGAGCGCGGACCCCGCATTAGATGAGCAGTTCTTC
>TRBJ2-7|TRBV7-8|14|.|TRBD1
CASSHRGLLYEQYF
TGTGCCAGCAGCCACAGGGGGCTCCTTTACGAGCAGTACTTC
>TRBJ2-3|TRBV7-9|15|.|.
CASSLQAGAPDTQYF
TGTGCCAGCAGCTTACAGGCAGGGGCCCCAGATACGCAGTATTTT
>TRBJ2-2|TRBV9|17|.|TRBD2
CASSLRGLADNTGELFF
TGTGCCAGCAGCCTCCGGGGACTAGCGGACAACACCGGGGAGCTGTTTTTT
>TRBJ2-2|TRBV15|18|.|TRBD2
CATSRDMGLAGGPGELFF
TGTGCCACCAGCAGAGATATGGGACTAGCGGGAGGACCCGGGGAGCTGTTTTTT
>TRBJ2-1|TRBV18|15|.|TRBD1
CASSPGQGANNEQFF
TGTGCCAGCTCACCAGGACAGGGGGCTAACAATGAGCAGTTCTTC
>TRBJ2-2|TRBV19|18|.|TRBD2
CASSPLAGLAQYTGELFF
TGTGCCAGTAGTCCCCTAGCGGGACTAGCGCAATACACCGGGGAGCTGTTTTTT
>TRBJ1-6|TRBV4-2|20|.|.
CASSQDPRGKGRSYNSPLHF
TGTGCCAGCAGCCAGGATCCCCGGGGGAAAGGGCGATCCTATAATTCACCCCTCCACTTT
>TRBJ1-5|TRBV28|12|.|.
CASRGFNQPQHF
TGTGCCAGCCGGGGCTTCAATCAGCCCCAGCATTTT
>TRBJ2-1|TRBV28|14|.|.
CASSFPGAYNEQFF
TGTGCCAGCAGTTTCCCGGGAGCCTACAATGAGCAGTTCTTC
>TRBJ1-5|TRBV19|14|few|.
CASSNVYSNQPQHF
TGTGCCAGTAGCAACGTCTATAGCAATCAGCCCCAGCATTTT
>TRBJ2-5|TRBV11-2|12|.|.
CASSPGQATQYF
TGTGCCAGCAGCCCGGGGCAGGCGACCCAGTACTTC
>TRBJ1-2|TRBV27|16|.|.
CASSFEGGGPNYGYTF
TGTGCCAGCAGTTTCGAAGGGGGTGGACCTAACTATGGCTACACCTTC
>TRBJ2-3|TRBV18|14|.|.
CASSPGTSTDTQYF
TGTGCCAGCTCACCAGGGACTAGCACAGATACGCAGTATTTT
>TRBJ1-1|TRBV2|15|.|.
CASSEILGLATEAFF
TGTGCCAGCAGTGAAATATTGGGGTTAGCTACCGAAGCTTTCTTT
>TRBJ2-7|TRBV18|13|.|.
CASSPQGPYEQYF
TGTGCCAGCTCACCACAGGGACCCTACGAGCAGTACTTC
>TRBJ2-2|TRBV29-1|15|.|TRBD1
CSVGSTGGRTGELFF
TGCAGCGTTGGTTCGACAGGGGGCAGGACCGGGGAGCTGTTTTTT
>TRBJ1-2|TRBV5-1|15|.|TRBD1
CASSWDRGRSYGYTF
TGCGCCAGCAGCTGGGACAGGGGGCGCAGCTATGGCTACACCTTC
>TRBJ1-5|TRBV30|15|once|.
CAWSRGARKSQPQHF
TGTGCCTGGAGTAGAGGGGCACGCAAGAGTCAGCCCCAGCATTTT
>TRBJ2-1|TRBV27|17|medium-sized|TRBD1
CASSPTGTKGAYSEQFF
TGTGCCAGCAGTCCGACCGGGACCAAGGGGGCCTACAGTGAGCAGTTCTTC
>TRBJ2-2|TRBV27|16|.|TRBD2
CASSFSAGGGFGELFF
TGTGCCAGCAGTTTTTCGGCGGGAGGTGGTTTCGGGGAGCTGTTTTTT
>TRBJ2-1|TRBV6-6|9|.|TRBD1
CASGDREFF
TGTGCCAGCGGGGACAGGGAGTTCTTC
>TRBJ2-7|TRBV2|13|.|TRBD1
CASNPGQIYEQYF
TGTGCCAGCAACCCGGGACAGATCTACGAGCAGTACTTC
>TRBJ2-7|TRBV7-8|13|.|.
CASSFIQGAEQYF
TGTGCCAGCAGCTTCATCCAGGGCGCCGAGCAGTACTTC
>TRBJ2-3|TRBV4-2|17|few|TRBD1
CASSQSGTGPHTDTQYF
TGTGCCAGCAGCCAAAGTGGGACAGGGCCGCACACAGATACGCAGTATTTT
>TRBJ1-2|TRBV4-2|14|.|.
CASSSSGGVNGYTF
TGTGCCAGCAGCTCCAGCGGGGGAGTCAATGGCTACACCTTC
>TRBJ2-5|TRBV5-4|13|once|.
CASSLGGQETQYF
TGTGCCAGCAGCCTGGGGGGCCAAGAGACCCAGTACTTC
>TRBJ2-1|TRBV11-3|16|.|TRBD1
CASSPRGTFSYNEQFF
TGTGCCAGCAGCCCCAGGGGGACGTTCTCCTACAATGAGCAGTTCTTC
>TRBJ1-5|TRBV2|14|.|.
CASRGVRVEQPQHF
TGTGCCAGCAGGGGGGTGAGGGTGGAACAGCCCCAGCATTTT
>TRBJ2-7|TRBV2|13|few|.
CASSGPWGNEQYF
TGTGCCAGCAGTGGACCCTGGGGGAACGAGCAGTACTTC
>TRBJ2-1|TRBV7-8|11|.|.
CASSLGSEQFF
TGTGCCAGCAGCTTAGGGAGTGAGCAGTTCTTC
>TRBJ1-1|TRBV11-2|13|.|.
CASSLNRESEAFF
TGTGCCAGCAGCTTAAACAGGGAATCTGAAGCTTTCTTT
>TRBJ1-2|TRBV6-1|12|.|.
CAAAWGRYGYTF
TGTGCCGCAGCCTGGGGTCGATATGGCTACACCTTC